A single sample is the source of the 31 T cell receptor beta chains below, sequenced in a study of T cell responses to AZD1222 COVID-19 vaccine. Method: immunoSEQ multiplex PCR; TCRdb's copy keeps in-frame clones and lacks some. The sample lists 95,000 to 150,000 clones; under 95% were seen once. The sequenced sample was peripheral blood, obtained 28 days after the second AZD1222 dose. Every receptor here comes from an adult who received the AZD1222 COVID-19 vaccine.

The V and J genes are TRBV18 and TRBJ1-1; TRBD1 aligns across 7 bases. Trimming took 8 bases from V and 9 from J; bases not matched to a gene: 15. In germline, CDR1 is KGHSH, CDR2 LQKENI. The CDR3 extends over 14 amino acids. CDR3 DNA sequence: TGTGCCAGCGGAAGGTCTACAGGGGACGGCCAAGCTTTCTTT. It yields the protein CASGRSTGDGQAFF.

CDR3 amino acids: CASNDRGSNEKLFF. Here the CDR3 DNA reads TGTGCCAGTAATGACAGGGGTTCTAATGAAAAACTGTTTTTT. The rearrangement joins TRBV19 to TRBJ1-4; 8 nucleotides line up with TRBD1. Losses at the gene ends were 7 bases for V and 3 bases for J; bases not matched to a gene: 4. CDR1 LNHDA and CDR2 SQIVND come from the germline V gene (reference sequence). CDR3 length: 14 residues. Full variable domain (rest looked up from reference TRBV19 and TRBJ1-4): DGGITQSPKYLFRKEGQNVTLSCEQNLNHDAMYWYRQDPGQGLRLIYYSQIVNDFQKGDIAEGYSVSREKKESFPLTVTSAQKNPTAFYLCASNDRGSNEKLFFGSGTQLSVL.

The CDR3 coding sequence is TGCGCCAGCGGGGAGGCGTTCACAGATACGCAGTATTTT. Its protein is CASGEAFTDTQYF. The chain recombines TRBV10-1 with TRBJ2-3, with a weak D call TRBD2 (6 bases). This CDR3 contains 13 residues. CDR1 WNHNN and CDR2 SYGVQD come from the germline V gene (reference sequence). Trimming cost V 8 bases and J 2 bases, with 11 bases left between them.

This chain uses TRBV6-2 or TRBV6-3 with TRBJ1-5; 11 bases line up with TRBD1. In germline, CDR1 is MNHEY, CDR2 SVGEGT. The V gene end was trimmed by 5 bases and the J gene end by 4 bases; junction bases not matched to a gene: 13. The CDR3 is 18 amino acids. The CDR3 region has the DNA TGTGCCAGCAGTCCCAGACCGAGGACAGGGGGCTTAAATCAGCCCCAGCATTTT. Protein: CASSPRPRTGGLNQPQHF.

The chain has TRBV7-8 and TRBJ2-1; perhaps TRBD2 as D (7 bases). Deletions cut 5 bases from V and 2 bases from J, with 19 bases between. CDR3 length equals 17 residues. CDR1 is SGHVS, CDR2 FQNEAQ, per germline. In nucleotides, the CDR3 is TGTGCCAGCAGCCCCTTCGGGCGGGGGCCCACCTACAATGAGCAGTTCTTC. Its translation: CASSPFGRGPTYNEQFF.

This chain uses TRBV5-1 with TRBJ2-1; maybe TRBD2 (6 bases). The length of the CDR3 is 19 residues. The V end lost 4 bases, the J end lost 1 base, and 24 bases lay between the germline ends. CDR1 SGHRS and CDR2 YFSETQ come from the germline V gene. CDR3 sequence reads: CASSPKPLGRGESYNEQFF. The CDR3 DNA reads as TGCGCCAGCAGCCCCAAGCCTCTGGGACGCGGGGAATCCTACAATGAGCAGTTCTTC. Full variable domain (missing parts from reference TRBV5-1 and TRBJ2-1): KAGVTQTPRYLIKTRGQQVTLSCSPISGHRSVSWYQQTPGQGLQFLFEYFSETQRNKGNFPGRFSGRQFSNSRSEMNVSTLELGDSALYLCASSPKPLGRGESYNEQFFGPGTRLTVL.

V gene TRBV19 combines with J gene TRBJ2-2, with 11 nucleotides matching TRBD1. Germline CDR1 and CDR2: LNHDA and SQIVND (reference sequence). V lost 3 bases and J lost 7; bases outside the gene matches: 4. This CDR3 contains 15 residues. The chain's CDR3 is CASSILGQGVGELFF. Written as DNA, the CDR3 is TGTGCCAGTAGTATTTTGGGACAGGGGGTCGGGGAGCTGTTTTTT. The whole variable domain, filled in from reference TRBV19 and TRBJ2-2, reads DGGITQSPKYLFRKEGQNVTLSCEQNLNHDAMYWYRQDPGQGLRLIYYSQIVNDFQKGDIAEGYSVSREKKESFPLTVTSAQKNPTAFYLCASSILGQGVGELFFGEGSRLTVL.

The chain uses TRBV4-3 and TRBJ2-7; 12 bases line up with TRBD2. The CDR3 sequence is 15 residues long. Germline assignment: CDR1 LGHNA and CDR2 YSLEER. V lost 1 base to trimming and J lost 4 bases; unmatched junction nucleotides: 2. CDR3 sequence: CASSQASGGGYEQYF. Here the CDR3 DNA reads TGCGCCAGCAGCCAAGCTAGCGGGGGGGGGTACGAGCAGTACTTC.

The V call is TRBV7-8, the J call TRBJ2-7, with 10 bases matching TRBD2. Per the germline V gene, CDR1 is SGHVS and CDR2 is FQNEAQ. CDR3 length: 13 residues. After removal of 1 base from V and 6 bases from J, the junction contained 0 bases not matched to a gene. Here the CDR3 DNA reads TGTGCCAGCAGCTTAGGGACTAGCGGCGAGCAGTACTTC. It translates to CASSLGTSGEQYF.

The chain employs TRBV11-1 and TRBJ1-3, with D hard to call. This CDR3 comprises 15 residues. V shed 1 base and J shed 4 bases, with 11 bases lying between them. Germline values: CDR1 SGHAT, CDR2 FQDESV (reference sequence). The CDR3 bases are TGTGCCAGCAGCTTAGTTTCCGCGGGAGGAAACACCATATATTTT. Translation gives CASSLVSAGGNTIYF.

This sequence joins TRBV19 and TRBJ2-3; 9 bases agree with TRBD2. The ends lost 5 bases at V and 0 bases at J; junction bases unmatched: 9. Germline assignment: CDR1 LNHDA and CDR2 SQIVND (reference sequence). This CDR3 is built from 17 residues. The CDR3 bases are TGTGCCAGTAGTCGGTTAGCGGGAGTGGGGAGCACAGATACGCAGTATTTT. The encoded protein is CASSRLAGVGSTDTQYF.

The CDR3 region has the DNA TGCAGTGCTAGTACCCCGGACCTTCGGCGTTTTAGAGGTGAGCAGTTCTTC. It specifies CSASTPDLRRFRGEQFF. The chain carries TRBV20-1 and TRBJ2-1; D unclear. The V end was cut by 3 bases, the J end by 9 bases, with 27 bases between. The CDR3 has 17 amino acids. Per germline, CDR1 DFQATT and CDR2 SNEGSKA (reference sequence).

CDR3 sequence (DNA): TGTGCCAGCAGCTTATTCCCGGGACAGGGGGCTGGGAACACTGAAGCTTTCTTT. As protein: CASSLFPGQGAGNTEAFF. The rearrangement uses TRBV11-2 and TRBJ1-1; 12 bases fit TRBD1. With 2 bases clipped from V and 1 base from J, the junction kept 8 bases outside the gene matches. CDR1 and CDR2 (germline): SGHAT, FQNNGV. The length of the CDR3 is 18 residues.

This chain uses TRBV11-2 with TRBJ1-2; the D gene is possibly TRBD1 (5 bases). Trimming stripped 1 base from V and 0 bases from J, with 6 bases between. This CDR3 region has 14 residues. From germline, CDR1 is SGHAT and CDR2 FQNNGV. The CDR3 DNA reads TGTGCCAGCAGCTTAGTGGGGGCTAACTATGGCTACACCTTC. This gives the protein CASSLVGANYGYTF.

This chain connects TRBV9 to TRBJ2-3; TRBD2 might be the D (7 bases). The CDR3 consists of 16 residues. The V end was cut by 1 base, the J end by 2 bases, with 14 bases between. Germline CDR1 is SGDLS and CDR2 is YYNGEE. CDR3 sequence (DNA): TGTGCCAGCAGCGTAAACAGGGAGGGCCCCACAGATACGCAGTATTTT. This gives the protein CASSVNREGPTDTQYF.

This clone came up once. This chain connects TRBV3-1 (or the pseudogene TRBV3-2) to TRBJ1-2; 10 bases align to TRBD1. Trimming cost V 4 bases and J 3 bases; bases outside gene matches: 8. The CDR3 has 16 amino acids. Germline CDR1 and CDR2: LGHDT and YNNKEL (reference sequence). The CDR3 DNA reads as TGTGCCAGCAGCCCTTCCGGGACAGGGGATTACTATGGCTACACCTTC. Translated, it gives CASSPSGTGDYYGYTF.

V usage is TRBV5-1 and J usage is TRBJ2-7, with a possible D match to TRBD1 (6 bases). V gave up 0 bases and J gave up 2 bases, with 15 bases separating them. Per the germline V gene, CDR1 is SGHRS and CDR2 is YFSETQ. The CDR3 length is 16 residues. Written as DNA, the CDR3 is TGCGCCAGCAGCTTGGGGTGGGGGCTTGGTACCTACGAGCAGTACTTC. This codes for CASSLGWGLGTYEQYF.

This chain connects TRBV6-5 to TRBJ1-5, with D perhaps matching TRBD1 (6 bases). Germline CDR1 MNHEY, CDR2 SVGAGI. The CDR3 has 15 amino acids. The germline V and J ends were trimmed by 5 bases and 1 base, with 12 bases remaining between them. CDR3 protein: CASSPQGSSNQPQHF. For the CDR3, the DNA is TGTGCCAGCAGTCCACAGGGCTCGAGCAATCAGCCCCAGCATTTT.

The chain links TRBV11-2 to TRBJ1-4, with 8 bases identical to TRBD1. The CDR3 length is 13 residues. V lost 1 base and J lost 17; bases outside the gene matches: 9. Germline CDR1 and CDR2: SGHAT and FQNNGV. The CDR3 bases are TGTGCCAGCAGCTTAGGGCGACAGGGGACCCCCTTTTTT. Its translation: CASSLGRQGTPFF.

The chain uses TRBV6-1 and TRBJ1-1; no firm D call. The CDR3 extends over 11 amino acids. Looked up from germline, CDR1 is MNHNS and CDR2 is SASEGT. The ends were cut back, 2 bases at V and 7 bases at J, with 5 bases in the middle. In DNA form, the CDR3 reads TGTGCCAGCAGTGAAAGGATTGAAGCTTTCTTT. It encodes CASSERIEAFF.

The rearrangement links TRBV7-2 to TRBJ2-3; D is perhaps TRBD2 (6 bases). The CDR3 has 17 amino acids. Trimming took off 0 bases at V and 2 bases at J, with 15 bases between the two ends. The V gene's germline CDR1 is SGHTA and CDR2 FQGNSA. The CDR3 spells CASSLAVGGALTDTQYF. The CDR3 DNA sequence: TGTGCCAGCAGCTTAGCAGTCGGAGGGGCTCTCACAGATACGCAGTATTTT.

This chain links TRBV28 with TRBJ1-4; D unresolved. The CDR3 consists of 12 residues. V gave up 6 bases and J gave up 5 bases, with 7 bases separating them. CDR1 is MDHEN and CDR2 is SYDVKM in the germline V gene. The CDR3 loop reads CASRVGNEKLFF. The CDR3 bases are TGTGCCAGCAGGGTGGGGAATGAAAAACTGTTTTTT.

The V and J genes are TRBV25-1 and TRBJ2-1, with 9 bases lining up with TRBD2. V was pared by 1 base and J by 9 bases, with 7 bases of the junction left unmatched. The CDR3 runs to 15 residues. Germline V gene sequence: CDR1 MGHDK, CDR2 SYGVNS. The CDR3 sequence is CASSESQRGVGEQFF. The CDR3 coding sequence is TGTGCCAGCAGTGAATCCCAGCGGGGGGTGGGTGAGCAGTTCTTC.

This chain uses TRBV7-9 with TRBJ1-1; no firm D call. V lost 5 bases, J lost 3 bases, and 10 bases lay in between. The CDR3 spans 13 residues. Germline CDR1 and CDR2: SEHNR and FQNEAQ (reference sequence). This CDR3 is CASSARRDTEAFF. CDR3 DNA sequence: TGTGCCAGCAGCGCCCGACGGGACACTGAAGCTTTCTTT.

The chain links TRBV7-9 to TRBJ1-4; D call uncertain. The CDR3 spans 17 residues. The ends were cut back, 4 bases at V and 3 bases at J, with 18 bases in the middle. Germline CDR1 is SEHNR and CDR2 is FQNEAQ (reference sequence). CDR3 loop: CASSSTPAGEANEKLFF. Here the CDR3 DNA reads TGTGCCAGCAGCTCAACTCCCGCCGGGGAGGCTAATGAAAAACTGTTTTTT.

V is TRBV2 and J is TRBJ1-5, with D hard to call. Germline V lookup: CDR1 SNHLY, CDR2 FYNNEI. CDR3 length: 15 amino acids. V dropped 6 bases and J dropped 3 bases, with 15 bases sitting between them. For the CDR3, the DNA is TGTGCCAGCAGCCTGAATGTGGCTAACAATCAGCCCCAGCATTTT. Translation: CASSLNVANNQPQHF. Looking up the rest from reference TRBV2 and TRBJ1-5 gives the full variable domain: EPEVTQTPSHQVTQMGQEVILRCVPISNHLYFYWYRQILGQKVEFLVSFYNNEISEKSEIFDDQFSVERPDGSNFTLKIRSTKLEDSAMYFCASSLNVANNQPQHFGDGTRLSIL.

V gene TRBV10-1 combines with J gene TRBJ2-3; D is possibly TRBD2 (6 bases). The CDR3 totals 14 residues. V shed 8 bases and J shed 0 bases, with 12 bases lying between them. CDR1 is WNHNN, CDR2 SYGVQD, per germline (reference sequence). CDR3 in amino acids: CASGAGFSTDTQYF. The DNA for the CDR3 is TGCGCCAGCGGGGCGGGGTTTAGCACAGATACGCAGTATTTT.

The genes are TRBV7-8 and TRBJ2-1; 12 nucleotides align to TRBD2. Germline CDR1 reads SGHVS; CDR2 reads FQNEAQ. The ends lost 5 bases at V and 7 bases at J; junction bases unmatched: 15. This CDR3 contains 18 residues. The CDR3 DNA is TGTGCCAGCAGCACCCCGGGACTAGCGGGTTCCCGCCGGAATGAGCAGTTCTTC. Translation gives CASSTPGLAGSRRNEQFF.

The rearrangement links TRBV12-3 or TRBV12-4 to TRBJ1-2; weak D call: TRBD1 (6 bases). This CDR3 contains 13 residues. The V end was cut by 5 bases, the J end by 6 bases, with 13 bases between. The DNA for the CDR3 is TGTGCCAGCAGTGACAGGTTACGGGATGGCTACACCTTC. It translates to CASSDRLRDGYTF.

The chain's CDR3 is CASSIMAGDNEQFF. As DNA, the CDR3 is TGTGCCAGTAGTATAATGGCGGGAGACAATGAGCAGTTCTTC. J is TRBJ2-1 and V is TRBV19, with TRBD2 matching over 7 bases. CDR1 is LNHDA and CDR2 is SQIVND in the germline V gene (reference sequence). The CDR3 totals 14 residues. The V and J ends lost 2 bases and 5 bases, in that order; junction bases with no gene match: 3. The whole variable domain, filled in from reference TRBV19 and TRBJ2-1, reads DGGITQSPKYLFRKEGQNVTLSCEQNLNHDAMYWYRQDPGQGLRLIYYSQIVNDFQKGDIAEGYSVSREKKESFPLTVTSAQKNPTAFYLCASSIMAGDNEQFFGPGTRLTVL.

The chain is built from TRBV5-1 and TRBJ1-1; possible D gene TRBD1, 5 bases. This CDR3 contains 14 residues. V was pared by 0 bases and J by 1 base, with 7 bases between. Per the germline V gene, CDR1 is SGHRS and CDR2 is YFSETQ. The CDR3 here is CASSLARENTEAFF. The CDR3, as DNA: TGCGCCAGCAGCTTGGCCAGGGAGAACACTGAAGCTTTCTTT.